This TCR beta chain was sequenced in a study of technical replicates of blood from a handful of donors. Using immunoSEQ multiplex PCR, the repertoire was profiled, and TCRdb retains in-frame clones only, with some absent. Seen here are tens of thousands of clones, around 94% observed once, and the top ten hold about 0.4%. The sample comprised T cells isolated from PBMCs. This receptor was identified in a human donor in good health.

The CDR3 spells CASSFGLAAGHNEQFF. CDR3 nucleotide sequence: TGCGCCAGCAGCTTCGGTCTGGCAGCAGGGCACAATGAGCAGTTCTTC. This chain joins TRBV5-1 and TRBJ2-1, with D perhaps matching TRBD1 (5 bases). CDR3 length: 16 residues. Looked up from germline, CDR1 is SGHRS and CDR2 is YFSETQ. Trimming removed 2 bases at V and 5 bases at J, with 17 bases between.